This T cell receptor (beta chain) was found in a study of cytotoxic CD8 clonotypes in ibrutinib-treated CLL. Measured with immunoSEQ multiplex PCR; TCRdb has only the in-frame clones, and not every one. The sample carries about 160,000 clones, 84% recorded once. The ends lost 5 bases at V and 12 bases at J; junction bases unmatched: 7. This CDR3 contains 12 residues. Germline V lookup: CDR1 MDHEN, CDR2 SYDVKM. The receptor was isolated from a human donor with chronic lymphocytic leukemia. This material consisted of PBMCs, taken after 24 months of ibrutinib treatment. This rearrangement joins TRBV28 to TRBJ2-1, with 7 bases fitting TRBD2. The CDR3 protein is CASSPRTRRQFF. The CDR3 DNA is TGTGCCAGCAGTCCCCGGACTAGACGGCAGTTCTTC.